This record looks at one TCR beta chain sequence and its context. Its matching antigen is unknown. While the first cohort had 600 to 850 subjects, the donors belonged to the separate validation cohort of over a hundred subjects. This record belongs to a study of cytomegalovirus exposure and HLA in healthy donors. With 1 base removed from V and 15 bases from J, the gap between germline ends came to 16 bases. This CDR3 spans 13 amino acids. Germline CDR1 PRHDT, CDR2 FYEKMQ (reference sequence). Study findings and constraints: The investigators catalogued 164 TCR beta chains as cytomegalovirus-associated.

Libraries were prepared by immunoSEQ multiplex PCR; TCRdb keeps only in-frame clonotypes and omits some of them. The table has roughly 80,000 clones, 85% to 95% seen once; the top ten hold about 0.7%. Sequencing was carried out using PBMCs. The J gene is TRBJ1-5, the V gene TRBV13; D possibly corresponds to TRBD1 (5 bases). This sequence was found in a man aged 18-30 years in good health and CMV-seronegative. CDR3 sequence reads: CASSLVKTGVRHF. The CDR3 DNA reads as TGTGCCAGCAGCTTAGTCAAGACGGGGGTTAGGCATTTT. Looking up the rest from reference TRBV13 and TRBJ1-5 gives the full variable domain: AAGVIQSPRHLIKEKRETATLKCYPIPRHDTVYWYQQGPGQDPQFLISFYEKMQSDKGSIPDRFSAQQFSDYHSELNMSSLELGDSALYFCASSLVKTGVRHFGDGTRLSIL.